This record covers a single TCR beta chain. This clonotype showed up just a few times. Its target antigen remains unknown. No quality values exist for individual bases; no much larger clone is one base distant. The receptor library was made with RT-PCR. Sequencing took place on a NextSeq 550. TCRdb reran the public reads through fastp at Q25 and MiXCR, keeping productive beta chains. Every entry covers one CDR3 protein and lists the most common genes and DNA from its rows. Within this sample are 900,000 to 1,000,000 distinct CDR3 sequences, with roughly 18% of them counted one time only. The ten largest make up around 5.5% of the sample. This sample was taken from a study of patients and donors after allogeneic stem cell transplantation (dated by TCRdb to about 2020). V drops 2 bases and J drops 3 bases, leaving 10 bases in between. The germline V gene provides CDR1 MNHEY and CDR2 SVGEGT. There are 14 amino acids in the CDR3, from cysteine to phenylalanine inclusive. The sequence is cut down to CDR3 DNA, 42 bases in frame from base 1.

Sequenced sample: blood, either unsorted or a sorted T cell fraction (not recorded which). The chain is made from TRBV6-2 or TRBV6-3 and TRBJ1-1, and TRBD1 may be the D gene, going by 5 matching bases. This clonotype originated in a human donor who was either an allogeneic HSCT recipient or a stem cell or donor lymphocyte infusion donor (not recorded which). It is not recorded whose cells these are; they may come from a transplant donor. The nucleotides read TGTGCCAGCAGTTACAGGGGATGGGACACTGAAGCTTTCTTT. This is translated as CASSYRGWDTEAFF.